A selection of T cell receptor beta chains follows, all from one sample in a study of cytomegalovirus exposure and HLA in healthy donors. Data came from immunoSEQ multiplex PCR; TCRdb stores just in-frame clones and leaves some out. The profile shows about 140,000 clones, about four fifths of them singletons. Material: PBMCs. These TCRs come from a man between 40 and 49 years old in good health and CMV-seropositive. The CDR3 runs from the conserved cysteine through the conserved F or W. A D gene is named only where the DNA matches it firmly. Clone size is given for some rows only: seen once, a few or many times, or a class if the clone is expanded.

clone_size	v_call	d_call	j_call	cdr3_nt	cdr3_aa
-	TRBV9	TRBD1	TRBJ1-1	TGTGCCAGCAGCGAATACCCGGGACAGGTGAACACTGAAGCTTTCTTT	CASSEYPGQVNTEAFF
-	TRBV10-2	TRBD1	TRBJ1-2	TGCGCCAGCAGTGAGGTGGGACAGGGAATAGGCTATGGCTACACCTTC	CASSEVGQGIGYGYTF
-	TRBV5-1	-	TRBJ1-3	TGCGCCAGCAGCTTGAATGGGGACTCGACCTCTGGAAACACCATATATTTT	CASSLNGDSTSGNTIYF
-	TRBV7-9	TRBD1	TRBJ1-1	TGTTCCAGCAGCCCCGGGACAGTCAACACTGAAGCTTTCTTT	CSSSPGTVNTEAFF
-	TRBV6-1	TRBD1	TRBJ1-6	TGTGCCAGCAGGCGGGACAGGGTTAATTCACCCCTCCACTTT	CASRRDRVNSPLHF
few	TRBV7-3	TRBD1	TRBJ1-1	TGTGCCAGCAGCTTAATCAAGACAGGGACAATCACTGAAGCTTTCTTT	CASSLIKTGTITEAFF
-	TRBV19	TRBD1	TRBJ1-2	TGTGCCAGTACCCGGGACAGGCAGTATTTGGGTGTCTGGGGCTACACCTTC	CASTRDRQYLGVWGYTF
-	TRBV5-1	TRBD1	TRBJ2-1	TGCGCCAGCAGCTTGGGACTCCAGGGGGCCAATGGGCAGTTCTTC	CASSLGLQGANGQFF
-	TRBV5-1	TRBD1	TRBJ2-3	TGCGCCAGCAGCCCCGGGACAGGGGGTATCACAGATACGCAGTATTTT	CASSPGTGGITDTQYF
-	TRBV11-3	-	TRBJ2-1	TGTGCCAGCAGTTCTGTCTCCTCCTACAATGAGCAGTTCTTC	CASSSVSSYNEQFF
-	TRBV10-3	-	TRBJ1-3	TGTGCCATCAGATCCGGGGTTGGAAACACCATATATTTT	CAIRSGVGNTIYF
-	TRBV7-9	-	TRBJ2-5	TGTGCCAGCAGCTTAGGAAAAGCATTCCAAGAGACCCAGTACTTC	CASSLGKAFQETQYF
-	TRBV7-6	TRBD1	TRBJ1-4	TGTGCCAGCAGCGTACCGGGACAGGGGATCAATGAAAAACTGTTTTTT	CASSVPGQGINEKLFF
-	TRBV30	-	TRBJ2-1	TGTGCCTGGGGCCGGGGACTCCCCTACAATGAGCAGTTCTTC	CAWGRGLPYNEQFF
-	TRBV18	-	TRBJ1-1	TGTGCCAGCTCACCACCGTCGGACAGGAACACTGAAGCTTTCTTT	CASSPPSDRNTEAFF
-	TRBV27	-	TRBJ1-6	TGTGCCAGCAGTTTGCCAGGGGATTTTACACCCCTCCACTTT	CASSLPGDFTPLHF
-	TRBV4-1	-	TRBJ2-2	TGCGCCAGCAGCCAAGCCCTGACAGGACGCACCGGGGAGCTGTTTTTT	CASSQALTGRTGELFF
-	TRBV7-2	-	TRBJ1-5	TGTGCCAGCAGCAAAGGGGAAGTCAGTCAGCCCCAGCATTTT	CASSKGEVSQPQHF
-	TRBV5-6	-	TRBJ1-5	TGTGCCAGCAGCTTGGCCCAGGCTAGCAATCAGCCCCAGCATTTT	CASSLAQASNQPQHF
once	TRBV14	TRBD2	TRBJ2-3	TGTGCCAGCAGTCGGACTAGCGGGGGGCAGCTAGATACGCAGTATTTT	CASSRTSGGQLDTQYF
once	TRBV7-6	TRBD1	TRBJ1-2	TGTGCCAGCAGTCCCGGGACAGGTAGCCGGGGTGGCTACACCTTC	CASSPGTGSRGGYTF
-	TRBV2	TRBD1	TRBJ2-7	TGTGCCAGCAGGGACAGGGGGCTCGAGCAGTACTTC	CASRDRGLEQYF
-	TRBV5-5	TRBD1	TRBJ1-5	TGTGCCAGCAGCCATACGGGACAGGGGAGGCAGCCCCAGCATTTT	CASSHTGQGRQPQHF
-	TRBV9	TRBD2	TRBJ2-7	TGTGCCAGCAGCCCCCGAGGTAGCGGGGCCTCCTACGAGCAGTACTTC	CASSPRGSGASYEQYF
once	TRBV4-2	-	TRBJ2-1	TGTGCCAGCAGCCAAGATGGCAGGCCCGATTTCTCCTACAATGAGCAGTTCTTC	CASSQDGRPDFSYNEQFF
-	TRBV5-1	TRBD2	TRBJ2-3	TGCGCCAGTCAGCTAGCGGCTAGCACAGATACGCAGTATTTT	CASQLAASTDTQYF
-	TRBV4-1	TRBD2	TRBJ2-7	TGCGCCAGCAGCCAGCCTACAACCGGGACTAGCAACCTCCTGCAGTACTTC	CASSQPTTGTSNLLQYF
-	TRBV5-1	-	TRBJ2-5	TGCGCCAGCAGCTTGATCTCAGGGCAAGAGACCCAGTACTTC	CASSLISGQETQYF
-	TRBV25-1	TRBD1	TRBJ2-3	TGTGCCAGCAGTGAATTCGGGACAGGTACGCAGTATTTT	CASSEFGTGTQYF
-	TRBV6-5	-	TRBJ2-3	TGTGCCAGCAGTTACCCGGGTCAACGCACAGATACGCAGTATTTT	CASSYPGQRTDTQYF
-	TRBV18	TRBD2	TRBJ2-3	TGTGCCAGCTCACCGGTAGGATTAGCGGGAGTCGGAGATACGCAGTATTTT	CASSPVGLAGVGDTQYF
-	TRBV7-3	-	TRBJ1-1	TGTGCCAGCAGCCTATTTAAAAACACTGAAGCTTTCTTT	CASSLFKNTEAFF
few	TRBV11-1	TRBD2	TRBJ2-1	TGTGCCAGCAGCTTACGGCTAGCGGCGATTTACAATGAGCAGTTCTTC	CASSLRLAAIYNEQFF
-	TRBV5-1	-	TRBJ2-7	TGCGCCAGCAGCTTGGTCTCAACGGGACTGGCTACGAAGCAGTACTTC	CASSLVSTGLATKQYF
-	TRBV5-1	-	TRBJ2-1	TGCGCCAGCAGCTTGGTATGGCGGCAAAGCTCCTACAATGAGCAGTTCTTC	CASSLVWRQSSYNEQFF
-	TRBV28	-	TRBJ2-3	TGTGCCGGAGGGGACTCCAGCACAGATACGCAGTATTTT	CAGGDSSTDTQYF
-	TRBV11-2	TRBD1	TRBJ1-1	TGTGCCAGCAGCGGAACCGGGACAGGGAGGTACACTGAAGCTTTCTTT	CASSGTGTGRYTEAFF
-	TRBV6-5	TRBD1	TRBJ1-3	TGTGCCAGCAAGCCGGGACAGGGTTTAAACACCATATATTTT	CASKPGQGLNTIYF
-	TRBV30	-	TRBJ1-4	TGTGCCTGGGGGGCAGGGAGGGTAAAAAAACTGTTTTTT	CAWGAGRVKKLFF
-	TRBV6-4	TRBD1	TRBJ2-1	TGTGCCAGCAGTGTAACTCCAGGGGGCCTCAATGAGCAGTTCTTC	CASSVTPGGLNEQFF
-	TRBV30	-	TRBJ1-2	TGTGCCTGGGGACCGATGAGCGGAGGCGGGGGCTACACCTTC	CAWGPMSGGGGYTF
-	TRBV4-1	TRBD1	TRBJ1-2	TGCGCCAGCAGCCCGGGACAGGATAACTATGGCTACGCCTTC	CASSPGQDNYGYAF
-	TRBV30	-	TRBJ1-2	TGTGCCTGGATAGGGGAGGGTAGCGGCTACACCTTC	CAWIGEGSGYTF
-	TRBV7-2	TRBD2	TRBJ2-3	TGTGCCAGCAGCCCAGGGACTAGCGGGGGGTGGTCAAATACGCAGTATTTT	CASSPGTSGGWSNTQYF
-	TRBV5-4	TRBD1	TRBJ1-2	TGTGCCAGCAGCGTAGGGACAGGGAGGTTGGACGGCTACACCTTC	CASSVGTGRLDGYTF
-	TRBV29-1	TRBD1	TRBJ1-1	TGCAGCGCTGGACAGGGCTTTGAAGCTTTCTTT	CSAGQGFEAFF
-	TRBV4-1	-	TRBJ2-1	TGCGCCAGCAGCCAAGTCTCAGGATACCGTGAGCAGTTCTTC	CASSQVSGYREQFF
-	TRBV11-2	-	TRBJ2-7	TGTGCCAGCAGCCCGGGGGGCTTTCCTCGGGAGCAGTACTTC	CASSPGGFPREQYF
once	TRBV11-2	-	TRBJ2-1	TGTGCCAGCAGCTCTACAGGTTTTAATGAGCAGTTCTTC	CASSSTGFNEQFF
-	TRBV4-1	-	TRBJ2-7	TGCGCCAGCAGCCAAACTAGAAACTACGAGCAGTACTTC	CASSQTRNYEQYF
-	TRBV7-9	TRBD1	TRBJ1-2	TGTGCCAGCAGCTTAGGGGGGACAGGGGCGGTCTATGGCTACACCTTC	CASSLGGTGAVYGYTF
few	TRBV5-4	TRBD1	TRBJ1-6	TGTGCCAGCAGCCCCACCGCCCGGACAGGGAGTAATTCACCCCTCCACTTT	CASSPTARTGSNSPLHF
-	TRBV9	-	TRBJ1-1	TGTGCCAGCAGCCCACGGAGGGGAGGAACTGAAGCTTTCTTT	CASSPRRGGTEAFF
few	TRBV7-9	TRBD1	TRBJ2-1	TGTGCCAGCAGCCCACAGACAGGGGCGTTCTTC	CASSPQTGAFF